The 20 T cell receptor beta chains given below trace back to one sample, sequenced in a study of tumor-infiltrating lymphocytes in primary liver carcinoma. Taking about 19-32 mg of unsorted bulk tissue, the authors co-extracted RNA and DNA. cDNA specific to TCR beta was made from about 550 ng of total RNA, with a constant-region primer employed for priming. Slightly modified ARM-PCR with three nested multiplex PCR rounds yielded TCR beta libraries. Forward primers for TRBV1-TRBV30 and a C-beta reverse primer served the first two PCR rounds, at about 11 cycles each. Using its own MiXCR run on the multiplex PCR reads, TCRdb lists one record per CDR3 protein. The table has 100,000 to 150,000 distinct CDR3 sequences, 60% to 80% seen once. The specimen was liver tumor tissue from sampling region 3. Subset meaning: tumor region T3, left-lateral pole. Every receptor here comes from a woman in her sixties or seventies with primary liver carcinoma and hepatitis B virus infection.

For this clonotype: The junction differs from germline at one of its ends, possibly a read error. The CDR3 reads CANSLGRGIYF. Written as DNA, the CDR3 is TGTGCCAACAGTCTGGGCAGGGGCATTTACTTC. The chain joins TRBV12-3 or TRBV12-4 to TRBJ2-7, with D possibly TRBD1 on 6 matching bases. This CDR3 comprises 11 residues.

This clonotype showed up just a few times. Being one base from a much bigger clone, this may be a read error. The CDR3 bases are TGTGCCAGCAGCACCGGGACAGCGAACACTGGAGCTTTCTTT. It codes for CASSTGTANTGAFF. The chain couples TRBV6-5 to TRBJ1-1; 7 bases align to TRBD1. The CDR3 is made up of 14 amino acids. Germline CDR1 is MNHEY and CDR2 is SVGAGI.

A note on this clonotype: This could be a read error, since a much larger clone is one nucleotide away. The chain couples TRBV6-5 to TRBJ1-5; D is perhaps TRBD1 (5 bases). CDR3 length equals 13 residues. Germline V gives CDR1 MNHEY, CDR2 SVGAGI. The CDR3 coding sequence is TGTACCAGCAGCCGACAGATTAATCAGCCCCAGCATTTT. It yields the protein CTSSRQINQPQHF.

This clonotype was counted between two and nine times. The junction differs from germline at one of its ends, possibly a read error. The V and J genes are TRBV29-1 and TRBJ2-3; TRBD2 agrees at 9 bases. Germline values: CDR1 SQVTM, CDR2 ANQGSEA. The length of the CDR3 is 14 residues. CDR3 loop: CSVEGGRGTDKQYF. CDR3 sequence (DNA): TGCAGCGTTGAGGGCGGGAGGGGCACAGATAAGCAGTATTTT.

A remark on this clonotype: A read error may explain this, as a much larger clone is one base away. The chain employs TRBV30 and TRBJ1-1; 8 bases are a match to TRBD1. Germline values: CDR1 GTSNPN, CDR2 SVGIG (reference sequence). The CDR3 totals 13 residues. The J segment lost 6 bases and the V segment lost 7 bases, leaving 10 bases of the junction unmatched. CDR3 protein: CALMTDRESEAFF. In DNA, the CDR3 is TGTGCCTTGATGACGGACAGGGAGTCTGAAGCTTTCTTT.

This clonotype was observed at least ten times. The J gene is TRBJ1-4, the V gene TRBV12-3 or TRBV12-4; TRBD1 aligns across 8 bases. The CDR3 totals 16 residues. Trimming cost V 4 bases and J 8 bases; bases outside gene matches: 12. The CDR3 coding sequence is TGTGCCAGCAGTTCGGGGAGATACGGGACAGGCGAAAAACTGTTTTTT. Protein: CASSSGRYGTGEKLFF.

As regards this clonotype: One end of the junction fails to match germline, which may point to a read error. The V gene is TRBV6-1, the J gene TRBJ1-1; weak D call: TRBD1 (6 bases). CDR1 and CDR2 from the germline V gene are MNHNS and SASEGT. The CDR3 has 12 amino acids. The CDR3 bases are TGTGCCAGCGGCAGAAGGGGGACTGAAGCTCCCTTT. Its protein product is CASGRRGTEAPF.

The DNA of the CDR3 is TGTGCCAGCAGTCCCTCCGGGGCGGCCCCTGGGGGGCAGTTCTTC. Translation gives CASSPSGAAPGGQFF. V and J are TRBV11-2 and TRBJ2-1, with D possibly called TRBD1 or TRBD2 (5 bases each). Germline lookup yields CDR1 SGHAT and CDR2 FQNNGV. The V gene lost 6 bases and the J gene lost 12 bases, with 24 bases spanning the gap. The CDR3 spans 15 residues.

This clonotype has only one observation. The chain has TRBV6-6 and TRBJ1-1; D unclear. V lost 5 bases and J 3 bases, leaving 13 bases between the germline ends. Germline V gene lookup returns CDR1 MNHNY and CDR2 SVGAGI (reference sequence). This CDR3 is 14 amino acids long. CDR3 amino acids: CASSGARWDTEAFF. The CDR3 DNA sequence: TGTGCCAGCAGTGGTGCGCGATGGGACACTGAAGCTTTCTTT.

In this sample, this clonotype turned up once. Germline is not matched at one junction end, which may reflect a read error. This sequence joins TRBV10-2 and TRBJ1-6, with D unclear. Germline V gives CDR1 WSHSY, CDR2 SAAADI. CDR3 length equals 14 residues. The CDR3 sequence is CASRSGRGNSLLHF. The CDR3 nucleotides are TGCGCCAGCAGATCTGGACGGGGTAATTCACTCCTCCACTTT.

For the CDR3, the DNA is TGTGCCAGCAGCTTAGGAATGGACACATCACTAGAGACCCAGTACTTC. Amino acids: CASSLGMDTSLETQYF. The chain uses TRBV11-1 and TRBJ2-5; a possible D gene is TRBD1 (5 bases). Trimming took 1 base from V and 4 from J, leaving 16 bases between them. Germline assignment: CDR1 SGHAT and CDR2 FQDESV (reference sequence). This CDR3 has 16 amino acids.

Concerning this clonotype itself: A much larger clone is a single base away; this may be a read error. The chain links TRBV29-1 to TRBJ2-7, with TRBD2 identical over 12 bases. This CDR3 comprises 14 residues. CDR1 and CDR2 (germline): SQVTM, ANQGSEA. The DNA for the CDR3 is TGCAGCGTTTCGACTAGCGGGAGACTCTACGTGCAGTACTTC. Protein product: CSVSTSGRLYVQYF.

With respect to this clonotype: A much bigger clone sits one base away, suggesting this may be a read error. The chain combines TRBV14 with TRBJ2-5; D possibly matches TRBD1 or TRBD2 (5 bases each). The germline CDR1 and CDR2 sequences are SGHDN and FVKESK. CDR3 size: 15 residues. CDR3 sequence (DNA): TGTACCAGCAGCCAAGGGACCACAGAGTTGGAGACCCAGTACTTC. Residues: CTSSQGTTELETQYF.

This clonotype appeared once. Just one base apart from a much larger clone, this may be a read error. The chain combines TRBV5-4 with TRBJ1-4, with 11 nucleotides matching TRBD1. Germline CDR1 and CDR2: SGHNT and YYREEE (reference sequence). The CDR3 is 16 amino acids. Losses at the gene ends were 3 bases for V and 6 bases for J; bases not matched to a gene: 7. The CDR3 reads CASSYGQGAGDEKLFF. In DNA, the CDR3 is TGTGCCAGCAGCTACGGACAGGGGGCGGGAGATGAAAAACTGTTTTTT. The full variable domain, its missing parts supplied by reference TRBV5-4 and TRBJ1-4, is ETGVTQSPTHLIKTRGQQVTLRCSSQSGHNTVSWYQQALGQGPQFIFQYYREEENGRGNFPPRFSGLQFPNYSSELNVNALELDDSALYLCASSYGQGAGDEKLFFGSGTQLSVL.

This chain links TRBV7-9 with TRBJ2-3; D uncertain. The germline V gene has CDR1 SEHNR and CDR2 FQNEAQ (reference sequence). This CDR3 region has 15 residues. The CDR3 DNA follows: TGTGTCAGTAGCTTGGATGGGCGAAGCACAGATACGCAGTATTTT. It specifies CVSSLDGRSTDTQYF.

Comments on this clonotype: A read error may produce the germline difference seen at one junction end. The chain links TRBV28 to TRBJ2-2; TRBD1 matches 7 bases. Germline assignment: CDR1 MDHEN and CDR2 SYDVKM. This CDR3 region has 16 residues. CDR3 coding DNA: TGTGCCAGCAGTTTGGTGGGGACAGAACACACCGGGGAGCTGCTTTTT. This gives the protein CASSLVGTEHTGELLF.

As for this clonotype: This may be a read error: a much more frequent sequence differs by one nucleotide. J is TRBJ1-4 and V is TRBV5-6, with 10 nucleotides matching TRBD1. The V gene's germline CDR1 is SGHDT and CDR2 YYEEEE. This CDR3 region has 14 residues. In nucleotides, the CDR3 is TGTGCCTGCAGCCGCCGGGACAGGGGCGAAAAACTGTTTTTT. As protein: CACSRRDRGEKLFF.

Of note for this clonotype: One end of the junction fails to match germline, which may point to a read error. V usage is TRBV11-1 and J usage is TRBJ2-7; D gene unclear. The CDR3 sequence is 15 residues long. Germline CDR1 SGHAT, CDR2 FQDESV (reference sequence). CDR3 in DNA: TGTGCCAACAGCGAGGACCTGGTCTCGGGCTATGAGCAGTACTTC. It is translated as CANSEDLVSGYEQYF.

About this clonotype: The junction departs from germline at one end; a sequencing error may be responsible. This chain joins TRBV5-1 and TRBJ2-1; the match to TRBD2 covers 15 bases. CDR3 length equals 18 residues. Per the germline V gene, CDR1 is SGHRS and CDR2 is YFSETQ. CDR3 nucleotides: TGCACCAGCAGCTACGGACTAGCGGGAGGGGTGACGAACAATGAGCAGTTCTTC. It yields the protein CTSSYGLAGGVTNNEQFF.

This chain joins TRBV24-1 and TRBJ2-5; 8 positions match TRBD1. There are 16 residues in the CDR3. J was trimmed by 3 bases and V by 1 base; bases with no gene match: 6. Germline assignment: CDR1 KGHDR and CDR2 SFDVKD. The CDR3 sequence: CATSDFGQGAKETQYF. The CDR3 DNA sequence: TGTGCCACCAGTGATTTTGGTCAGGGGGCGAAAGAGACCCAGTACTTC.